Listed here are 11 T cell receptor beta chains from one sample, sequenced in a study of PD-1 blockade in classical Hodgkin lymphoma. Using immunoSEQ multiplex PCR, the repertoire was profiled, and TCRdb retains in-frame clones only, with some absent. Found here are 9,500 to 12,000 clones, over 70% of them singletons; the top ten hold 10%. Relapse after autologous stem cell transplantation occurred in every patient, and brentuximab vedotin exposure varied. This material consisted of peripheral blood mononuclear cells (PBMCs), taken at baseline. Receptors were obtained from a human donor with classical Hodgkin lymphoma.

The chain has TRBV6-5 and TRBJ2-1, with 9 bases aligning to TRBD1. With V trimmed by 6 bases and J by 3 bases, 3 bases remained unmatched. The CDR3 covers 14 residues. CDR1 is MNHEY and CDR2 is SVGAGI in the germline V gene. Here the CDR3 DNA reads TGTGCCAGCAGCAAGACAGGGGGCTACAATGAGCAGTTCTTC. This encodes CASSKTGGYNEQFF.

In this sample, this clone is large. The chain joins TRBV19 to TRBJ2-7; TRBD2 aligns across 8 bases. The J segment lost 3 bases and the V segment lost 9 bases, leaving 10 bases of the junction unmatched. CDR1 and CDR2 (germline): LNHDA, SQIVND (reference sequence). The CDR3 sequence is 14 residues long. The CDR3: CARWRVGGGYEQYF. The DNA of the CDR3 is TGTGCCAGATGGCGCGTCGGGGGGGGCTACGAGCAGTACTTC.

V and J are TRBV6-1 and TRBJ2-1; the D is unclear. CDR1 and CDR2 (germline): MNHNS, SASEGT. Trimming took 1 base from V and 6 from J, leaving 10 bases between them. The CDR3 covers 14 residues. The CDR3 here is CASSEVLKSNEQFF. For the CDR3, the DNA is TGTGCCAGCAGTGAAGTTTTGAAGTCCAATGAGCAGTTCTTC.

CDR3 in amino acids: CASSSNRANYGYTF. The CDR3 bases are TGTGCCAGCAGCTCGAACAGGGCAAACTATGGCTACACCTTC. V is TRBV5-4 and J is TRBJ1-2; TRBD1 might be the D (6 bases). Germline V CDR1 and CDR2: SGHNT, YYREEE (reference sequence). The CDR3 has 14 amino acids. The germline V and J ends were trimmed by 3 bases and 2 bases, with 11 bases remaining between them.

There are a few counts of this clone. The chain carries TRBV5-4 and TRBJ2-7; D is unresolved. The germline V gene encodes CDR1 SGHNT and CDR2 YYREEE (reference sequence). The CDR3 is made up of 13 amino acids. V was cut by 5 bases and J by 2 bases, with 11 bases left in between. The CDR3 DNA reads as TGTGCCAGCAGTTTTGACACCGCCTACGAGCAGTACTTC. It translates to CASSFDTAYEQYF.

J is TRBJ2-5 and V is TRBV4-3; D is possibly TRBD2 (5 bases). The CDR3 length is 14 residues. CDR1 is LGHNA and CDR2 is YSLEER in the germline V gene. V was cut by 4 bases and J by 3 bases, with 12 bases left in between. The CDR3 nucleotides read TGCGCCAGCAGCCCGGACTTCAATGAAGAGACCCAGTACTTC. Amino acid sequence: CASSPDFNEETQYF.

The V call is TRBV25-1, the J call TRBJ1-4; 10 bases align to TRBD1. The junction had 1 base not matched to a gene; V was cut back by 5 bases and J by 4 bases. The CDR3 sequence is 14 residues long. The germline V gene has CDR1 MGHDK and CDR2 SYGVNS. CDR3 sequence (DNA): TGTGCCAGCAGTAGGGACAGGGGTAATGAAAAACTGTTTTTT. Protein: CASSRDRGNEKLFF.

This sequence joins TRBV5-5 and TRBJ2-7; D ambiguous. Trimming removed 0 bases at V and 3 bases at J, with 7 bases between. This CDR3 has 13 residues. The germline V gene has CDR1 SGHKS and CDR2 YYEKEE (reference sequence). CDR3 amino acids: CASSLEADYEQYF. The CDR3 DNA reads as TGTGCCAGCAGCTTGGAGGCGGACTACGAGCAGTACTTC. Together with reference TRBV5-5 and TRBJ2-7, the CDR3 gives the full variable domain: DAGVTQSPTHLIKTRGQQVTLRCSPISGHKSVSWYQQVLGQGPQFIFQYYEKEERGRGNFPDRFSARQFPNYSSELNVNALLLGDSALYLCASSLEADYEQYFGPGTRLTVT.

The V and J genes are TRBV4-1 and TRBJ2-1; TRBD2 might be the D (6 bases). The CDR3 spans 17 residues. V gave up 1 base and J gave up 0 bases, with 13 bases separating them. The germline V gene encodes CDR1 MGHRA and CDR2 YSYEKL. CDR3 protein: CASSQVVSGLSYNEQFF. CDR3 DNA sequence: TGCGCCAGCAGCCAAGTGGTTAGCGGCCTCTCCTACAATGAGCAGTTCTTC.

This chain links TRBV6-5 with TRBJ1-2; D unclear. The CDR3 runs to 13 residues. The ends were cut back, 4 bases at V and 2 bases at J, with 8 bases in the middle. Germline V gene data show CDR1 as MNHEY and CDR2 as SVGAGI. The CDR3 nucleotides are TGTGCCAGCAGTTTTACTGTGAACTATGGCTACACCTTC. It translates to CASSFTVNYGYTF.

The sample holds a few counts of this clone. This rearrangement joins TRBV4-1 to TRBJ1-1; D uncertain. The germline V and J ends were trimmed by 3 bases and 4 bases, with 12 bases remaining between them. The CDR3 extends over 14 amino acids. Germline values: CDR1 MGHRA, CDR2 YSYEKL. CDR3 amino acids: CASSQDGPPTEAFF. The CDR3 bases are TGCGCCAGCAGCCAGGACGGACCACCCACTGAAGCTTTCTTT.